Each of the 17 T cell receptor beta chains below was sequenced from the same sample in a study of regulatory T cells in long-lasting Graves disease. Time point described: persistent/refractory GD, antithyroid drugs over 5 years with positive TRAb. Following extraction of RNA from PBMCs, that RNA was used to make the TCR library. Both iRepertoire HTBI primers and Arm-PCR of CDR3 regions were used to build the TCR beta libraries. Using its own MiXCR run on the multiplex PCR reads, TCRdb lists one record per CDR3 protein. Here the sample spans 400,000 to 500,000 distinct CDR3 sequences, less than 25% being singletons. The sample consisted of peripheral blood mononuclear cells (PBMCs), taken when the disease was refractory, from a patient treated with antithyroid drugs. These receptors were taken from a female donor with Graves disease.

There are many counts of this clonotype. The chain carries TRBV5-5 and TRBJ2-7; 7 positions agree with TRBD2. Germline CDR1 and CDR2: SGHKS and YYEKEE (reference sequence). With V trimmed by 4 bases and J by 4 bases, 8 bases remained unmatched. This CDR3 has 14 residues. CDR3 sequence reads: CASSPREGIYEQYF. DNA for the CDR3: TGTGCCAGCAGCCCCAGGGAGGGGATATACGAGCAGTACTTC.

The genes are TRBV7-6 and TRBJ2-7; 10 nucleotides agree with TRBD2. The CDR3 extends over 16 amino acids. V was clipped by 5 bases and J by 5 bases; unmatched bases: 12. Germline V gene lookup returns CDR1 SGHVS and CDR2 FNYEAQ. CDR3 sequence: CASSPTASGSLDEQYF. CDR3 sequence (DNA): TGTGCCAGCAGCCCTACCGCTAGCGGGAGTCTCGACGAGCAGTACTTC.

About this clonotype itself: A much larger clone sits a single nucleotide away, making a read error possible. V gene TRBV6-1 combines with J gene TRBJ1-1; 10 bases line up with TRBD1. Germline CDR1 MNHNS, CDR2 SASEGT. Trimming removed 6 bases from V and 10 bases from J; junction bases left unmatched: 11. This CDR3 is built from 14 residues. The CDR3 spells CASSAGTGAAGAFF. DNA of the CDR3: TGTGCCAGCAGCGCTGGGACAGGGGCCGCTGGAGCTTTCTTT.

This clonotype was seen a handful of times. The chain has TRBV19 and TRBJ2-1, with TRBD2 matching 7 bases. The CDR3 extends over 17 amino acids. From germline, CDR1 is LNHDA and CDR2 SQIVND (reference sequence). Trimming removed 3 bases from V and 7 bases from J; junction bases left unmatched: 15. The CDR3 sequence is CASSIPHLGGRSNEQFF. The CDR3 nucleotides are TGTGCCAGTAGTATCCCTCACCTCGGCGGGAGATCGAATGAGCAGTTCTTC.

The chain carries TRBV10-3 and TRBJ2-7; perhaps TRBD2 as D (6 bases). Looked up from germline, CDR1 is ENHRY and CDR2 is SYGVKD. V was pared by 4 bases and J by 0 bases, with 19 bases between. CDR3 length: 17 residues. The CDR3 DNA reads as TGTGCCATCAGTGCAGTGGGGATAGCGGATAGCTCCTACGAGCAGTACTTC. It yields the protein CAISAVGIADSSYEQYF.

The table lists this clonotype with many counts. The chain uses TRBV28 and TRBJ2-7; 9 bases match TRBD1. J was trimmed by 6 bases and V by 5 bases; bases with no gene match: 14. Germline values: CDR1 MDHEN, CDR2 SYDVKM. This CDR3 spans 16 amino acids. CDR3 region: CASSPSTWTGDPEQYF. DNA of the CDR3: TGTGCCAGCAGTCCCTCCACATGGACAGGGGACCCCGAGCAGTACTTC.

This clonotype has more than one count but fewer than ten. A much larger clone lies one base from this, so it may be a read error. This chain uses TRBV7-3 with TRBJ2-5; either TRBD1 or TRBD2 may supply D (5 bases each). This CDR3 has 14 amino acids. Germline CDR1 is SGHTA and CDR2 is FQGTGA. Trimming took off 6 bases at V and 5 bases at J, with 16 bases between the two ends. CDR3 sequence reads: CASSSGRGLETQYF. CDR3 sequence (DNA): TGTGCCAGCAGTTCGGGACGGGGATTGGAGACCCAGTACTTC. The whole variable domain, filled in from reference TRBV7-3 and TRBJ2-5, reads GAGVSQTPSNKVTEKGKYVELRCDPISGHTALYWYRQSLGQGPEFLIYFQGTGAADDSGLPNDRFFAVRPEGSVSTLKIQRTERGDSAVYLCASSSGRGLETQYFGPGTRLLVL.

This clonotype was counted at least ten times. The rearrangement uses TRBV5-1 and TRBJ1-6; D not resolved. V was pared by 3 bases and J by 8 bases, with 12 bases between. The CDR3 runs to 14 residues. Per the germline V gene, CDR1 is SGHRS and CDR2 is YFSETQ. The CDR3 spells CASSWGGLDSPLHF. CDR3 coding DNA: TGCGCCAGCAGCTGGGGAGGTCTTGATTCACCCCTCCACTTT.

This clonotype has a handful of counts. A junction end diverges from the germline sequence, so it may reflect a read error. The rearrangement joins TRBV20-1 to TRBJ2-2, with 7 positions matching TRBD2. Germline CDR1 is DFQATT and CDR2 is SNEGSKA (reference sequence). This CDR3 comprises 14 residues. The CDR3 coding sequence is TGTAGTGCTATGGTTGGGGCGGGAGCCGGGGAGCTGTTTTTT. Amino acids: CSAMVGAGAGELFF.

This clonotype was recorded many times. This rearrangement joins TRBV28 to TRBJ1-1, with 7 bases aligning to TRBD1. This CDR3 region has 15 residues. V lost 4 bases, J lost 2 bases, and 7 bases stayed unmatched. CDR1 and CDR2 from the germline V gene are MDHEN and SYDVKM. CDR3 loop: CASSWGDRSNTEAFF. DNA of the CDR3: TGTGCCAGCAGTTGGGGGGACAGAAGTAACACTGAAGCTTTCTTT.

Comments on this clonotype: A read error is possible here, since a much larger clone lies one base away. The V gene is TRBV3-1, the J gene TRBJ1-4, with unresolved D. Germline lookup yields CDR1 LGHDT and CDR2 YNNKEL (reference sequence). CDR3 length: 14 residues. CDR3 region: CASSQRAGGEELFF. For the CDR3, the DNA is TGTGCCAGCAGCCAAAGGGCGGGAGGTGAAGAACTGTTTTTT. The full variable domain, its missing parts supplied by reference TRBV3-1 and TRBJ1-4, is DTAVSQTPKYLVTQMGNDKSIKCEQNLGHDTMYWYKQDSKKFLKIMFSYNNKELIINETVPNRFSPKSPDKAHLNLHINSLELGDSAVYFCASSQRAGGEELFFGSGTQLSVL.

This chain's CDR3 is CSARSGAGGQVEQYF. CDR3 nucleotide sequence: TGCAGTGCTAGATCGGGAGCGGGAGGTCAGGTCGAGCAGTACTTC. The chain links TRBV20-1 to TRBJ2-7; 9 bases align to TRBD2. Germline trimming cut 2 bases from V and 6 bases from J; bases unmatched to any gene: 11. CDR1 is DFQATT and CDR2 is SNEGSKA in the germline V gene (reference sequence). The CDR3 runs to 15 residues.

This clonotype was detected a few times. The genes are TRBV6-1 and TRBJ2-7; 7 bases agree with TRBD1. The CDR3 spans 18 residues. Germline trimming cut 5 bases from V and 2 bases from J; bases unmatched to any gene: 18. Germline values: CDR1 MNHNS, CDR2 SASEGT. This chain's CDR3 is CASSRRTGQIGETYEQYF. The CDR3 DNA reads TGTGCCAGCAGTCGTCGGACAGGTCAGATCGGAGAGACCTACGAGCAGTACTTC.

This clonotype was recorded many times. The CDR3 nucleotides read TGTGCCATCAGTGCAGGGACAGGGACTCAGCCCCAGCATTTT. Amino acid sequence: CAISAGTGTQPQHF. This chain joins TRBV10-3 and TRBJ1-5; 9 bases fit TRBD1. Germline loops: CDR1 ENHRY, CDR2 SYGVKD. CDR3 length: 14 amino acids. J gave up 6 bases and V 4 bases, and 4 bases lay outside the gene matches.

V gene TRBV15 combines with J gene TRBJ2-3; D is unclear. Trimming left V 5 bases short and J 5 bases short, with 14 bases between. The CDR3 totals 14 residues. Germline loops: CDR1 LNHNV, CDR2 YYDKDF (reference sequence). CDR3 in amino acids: CATSRRWAVDTQYF. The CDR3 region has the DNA TGTGCCACCAGCCGCAGGTGGGCGGTAGATACGCAGTATTTT. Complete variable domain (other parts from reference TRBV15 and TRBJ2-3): DAMVIQNPRYQVTQFGKPVTLSCSQTLNHNVMYWYQQKSSQAPKLLFHYYDKDFNNEADTPDNFQSRRPNTSFCFLDIRSPGLGDTAMYLCATSRRWAVDTQYFGPGTRLTVL.

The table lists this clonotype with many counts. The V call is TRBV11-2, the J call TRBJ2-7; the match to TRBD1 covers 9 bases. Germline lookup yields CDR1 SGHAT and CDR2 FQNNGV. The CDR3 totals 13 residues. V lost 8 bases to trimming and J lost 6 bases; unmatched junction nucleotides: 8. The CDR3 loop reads CASGRTGDREQYF. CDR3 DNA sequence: TGTGCCAGCGGCAGGACAGGGGATCGCGAGCAGTACTTC. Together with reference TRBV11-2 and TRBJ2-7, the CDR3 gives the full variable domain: EAGVAQSPRYKIIEKRQSVAFWCNPISGHATLYWYQQILGQGPKLLIQFQNNGVVDDSQLPKDRFSAERLKGVDSTLKIQPAKLEDSAVYLCASGRTGDREQYFGPGTRLTVT.

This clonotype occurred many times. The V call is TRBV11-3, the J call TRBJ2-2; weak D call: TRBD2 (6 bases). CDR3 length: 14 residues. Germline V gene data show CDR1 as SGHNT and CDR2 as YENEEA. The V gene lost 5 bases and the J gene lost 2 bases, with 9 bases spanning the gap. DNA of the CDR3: TGTGCCAGCAGCCTGACTAGTAACACCGGGGAGCTGTTTTTT. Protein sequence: CASSLTSNTGELFF.